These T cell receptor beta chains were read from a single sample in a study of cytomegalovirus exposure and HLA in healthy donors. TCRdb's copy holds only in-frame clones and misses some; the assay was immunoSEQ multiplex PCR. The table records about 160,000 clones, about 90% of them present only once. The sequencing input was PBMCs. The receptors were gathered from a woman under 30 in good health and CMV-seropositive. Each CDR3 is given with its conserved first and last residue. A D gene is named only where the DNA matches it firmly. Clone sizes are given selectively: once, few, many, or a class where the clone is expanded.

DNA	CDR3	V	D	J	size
TGTGCCAGCAAAACAGGGCCCGGGCTATACGAGCAGTACTTC	CASKTGPGLYEQYF	TRBV2	NA	TRBJ2-7	NA
TGTGCCAGCACCTTATCGGGGGGGCTCAATGAGCAGTTCTTC	CASTLSGGLNEQFF	TRBV25-1	TRBD2	TRBJ2-1	NA
TGTGCCAGCAGGGACGACAGGGCTTCCTACGAGCAGTACTTC	CASRDDRASYEQYF	TRBV2	TRBD1	TRBJ2-7	NA
TGCGCCAGCAGCCTAGGGGAAGCAGGGTCGGGAAACACCATATATTTT	CASSLGEAGSGNTIYF	TRBV5-1	NA	TRBJ1-3	NA
TGTGCCAGCAGCCCGCGGGCAGGGGGCGTCTTCGCTGAAGCTTTCTTT	CASSPRAGGVFAEAFF	TRBV9	TRBD1	TRBJ1-1	NA
TGCGCCAGCAGCCAAACGCCGGGACTAGCGGGAGGTGAGCAGTTCTTC	CASSQTPGLAGGEQFF	TRBV5-1	TRBD2	TRBJ2-1	NA
TGTGCCAGCTCACCTTTCGGACTGGAAACTGAAGCTTTCTTT	CASSPFGLETEAFF	TRBV18	NA	TRBJ1-1	NA
TGCGCCAGCAGCCCGCGTATGAGCACAGATACGCAGTATTTT	CASSPRMSTDTQYF	TRBV5-1	NA	TRBJ2-3	NA
TGTGCCAGTAGTATCGGGAAGGGCCAGCATTTT	CASSIGKGQHF	TRBV19	NA	TRBJ1-5	NA
TGCAGCGCGGAGCCAGGGGATAAGGACATTCAGTACTTC	CSAEPGDKDIQYF	TRBV29-1	NA	TRBJ2-4	NA
TGTGCCAGCACCCCTCAAAGAGGCTATGGCTACACCTTC	CASTPQRGYGYTF	TRBV28	NA	TRBJ1-2	NA
TGCGCCAGCAGCTTAGGACAGGGGGATAGGTGGTACGAGCAGTACTTC	CASSLGQGDRWYEQYF	TRBV5-1	TRBD1	TRBJ2-7	NA
TGTGCCAAACCCCCAAGGGGCAGACACAATGAGCAGTTCTTC	CAKPPRGRHNEQFF	TRBV27	NA	TRBJ2-1	NA
TGCGCCAGCAGCTTGGCCGGACAGGGTAGGAGCACAGATACGCAGTATTTT	CASSLAGQGRSTDTQYF	TRBV5-1	TRBD1	TRBJ2-3	NA
TGTGCCAGCAGCGTACGGTCGCTAGCGTACGATTACAATGAGCAGTTCTTC	CASSVRSLAYDYNEQFF	TRBV9	NA	TRBJ2-1	NA
TGTGCCACCAGCAGAGAGGGGGCCGGGTCCTATAGCAATCAGCCCCAGCATTTT	CATSREGAGSYSNQPQHF	TRBV15	NA	TRBJ1-5	NA
TGTGCCAGCAGCTTCGCGGCCGACAATGAGCAGTTCTTC	CASSFAADNEQFF	TRBV7-9	NA	TRBJ2-1	NA
TGTGCCAGCAGCAGAAGGACATACGGCACTGAAGCTTTCTTT	CASSRRTYGTEAFF	TRBV21-1	NA	TRBJ1-1	NA
TGTGCCAGCAGCCGGGCTACCGGGACAGGGTTTTCCGGGGAGCTGTTTTTT	CASSRATGTGFSGELFF	TRBV7-2	TRBD1	TRBJ2-2	NA
TGCGCCAGCAGCCCTTTGGGCAGGCTATCCTACGAGCAGTACTTC	CASSPLGRLSYEQYF	TRBV4-1	NA	TRBJ2-7	once
TGTGCCTGGAAAAAAACCACGCTCGGGGGGGTCCCCACTAACTATGGCTACACCTTC	CAWKKTTLGGVPTNYGYTF	TRBV30	NA	TRBJ1-2	NA
TGTGCCAGCAGCCCCGGGACTAGCGGAATCTACAATGAGCAGTTCTTC	CASSPGTSGIYNEQFF	TRBV9	TRBD2	TRBJ2-1	NA